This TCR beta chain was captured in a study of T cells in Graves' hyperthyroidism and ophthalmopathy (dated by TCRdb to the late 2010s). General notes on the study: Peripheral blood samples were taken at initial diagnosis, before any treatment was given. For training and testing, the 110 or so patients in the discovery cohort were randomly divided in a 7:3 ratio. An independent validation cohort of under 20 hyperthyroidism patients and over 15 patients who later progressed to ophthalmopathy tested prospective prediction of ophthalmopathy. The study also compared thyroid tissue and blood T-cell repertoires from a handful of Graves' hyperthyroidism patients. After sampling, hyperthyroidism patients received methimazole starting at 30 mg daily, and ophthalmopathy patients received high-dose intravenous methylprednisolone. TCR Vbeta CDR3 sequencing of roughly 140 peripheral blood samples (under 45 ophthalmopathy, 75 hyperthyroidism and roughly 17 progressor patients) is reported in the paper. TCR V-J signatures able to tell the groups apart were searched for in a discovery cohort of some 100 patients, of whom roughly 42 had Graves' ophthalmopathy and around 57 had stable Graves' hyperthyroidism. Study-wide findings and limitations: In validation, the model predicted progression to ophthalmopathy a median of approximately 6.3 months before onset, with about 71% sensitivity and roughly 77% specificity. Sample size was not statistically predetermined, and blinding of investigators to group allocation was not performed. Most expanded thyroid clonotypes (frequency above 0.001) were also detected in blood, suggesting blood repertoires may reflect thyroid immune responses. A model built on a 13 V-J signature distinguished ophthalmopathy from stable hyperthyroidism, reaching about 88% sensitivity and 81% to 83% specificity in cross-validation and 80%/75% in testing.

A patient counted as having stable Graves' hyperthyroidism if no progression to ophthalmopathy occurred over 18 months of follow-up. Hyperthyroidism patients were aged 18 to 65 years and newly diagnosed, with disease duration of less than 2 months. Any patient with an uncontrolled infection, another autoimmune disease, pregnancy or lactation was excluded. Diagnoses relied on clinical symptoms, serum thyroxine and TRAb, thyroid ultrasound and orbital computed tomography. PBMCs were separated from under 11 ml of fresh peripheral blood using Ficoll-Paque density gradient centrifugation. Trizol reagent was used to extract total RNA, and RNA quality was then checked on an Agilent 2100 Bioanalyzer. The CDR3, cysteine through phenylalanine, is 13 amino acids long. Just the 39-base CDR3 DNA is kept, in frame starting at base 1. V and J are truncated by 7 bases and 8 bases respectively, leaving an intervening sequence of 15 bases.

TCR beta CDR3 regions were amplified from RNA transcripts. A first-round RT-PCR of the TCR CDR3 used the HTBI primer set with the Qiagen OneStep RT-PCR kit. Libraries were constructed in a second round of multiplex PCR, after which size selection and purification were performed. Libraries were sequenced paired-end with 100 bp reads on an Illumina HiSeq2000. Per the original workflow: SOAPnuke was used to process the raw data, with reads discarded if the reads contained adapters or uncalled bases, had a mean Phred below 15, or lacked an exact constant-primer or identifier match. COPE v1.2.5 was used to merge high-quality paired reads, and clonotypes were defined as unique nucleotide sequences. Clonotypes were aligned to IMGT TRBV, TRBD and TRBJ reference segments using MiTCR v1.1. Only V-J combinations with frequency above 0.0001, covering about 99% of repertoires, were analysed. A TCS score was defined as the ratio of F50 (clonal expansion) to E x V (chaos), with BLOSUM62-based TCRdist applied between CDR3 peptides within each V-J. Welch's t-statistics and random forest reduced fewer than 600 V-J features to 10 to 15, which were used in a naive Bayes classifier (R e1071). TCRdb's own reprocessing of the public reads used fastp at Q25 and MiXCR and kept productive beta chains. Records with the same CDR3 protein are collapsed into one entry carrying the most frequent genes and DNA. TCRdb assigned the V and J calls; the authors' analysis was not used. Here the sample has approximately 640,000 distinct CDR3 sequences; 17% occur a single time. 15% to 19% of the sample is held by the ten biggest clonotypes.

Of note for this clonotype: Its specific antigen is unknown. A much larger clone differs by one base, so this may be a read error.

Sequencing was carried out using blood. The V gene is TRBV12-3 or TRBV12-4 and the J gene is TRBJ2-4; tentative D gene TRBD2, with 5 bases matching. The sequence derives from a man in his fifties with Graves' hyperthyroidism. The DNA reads TGTGCCAGCACAAATGGTCTGGGAGACATTCAGTACTTC. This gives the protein CASTNGLGDIQYF.